This paragraph reports one T cell receptor (beta chain). Its antigen is unidentified. The CDR3 consists of 16 residues. V was pared by 4 bases and J by 2 bases, with 8 bases of the junction left unmatched. CDR1 is SGHTS and CDR2 is YDEGEE in the germline V gene. TCRdb keeps only in-frame clones here, not all; method: immunoSEQ multiplex PCR. The sample lists some 79,000 clones, 60% to 80% seen once, with approximately 1.9% in the top ten. These data belong to a study of vaccination effects on CD4 cells after COVID-19. Study-level results: Marked clonal contraction of both clone types appeared late after vaccination.

Under the ViraFEST assay, PBMC were stimulated with viral peptide pools so that antigen-specific CD4+ T cells expanded. Sequencing was performed afterwards. Around day 10 of culture, CD4+ T cells were separated out. They grew roughly 2 million PBMC in each well, adding 10 IU/ml IL-2 and around 9.6 ug/ml peptides. The chain uses TRBV5-8 and TRBJ2-3; TRBD2 matches at 9 bases. The starting material was CD4+ T cells from PBMCs cultured with HCoV-229E spike peptides, obtained before COVID-19 vaccination. This receptor was obtained from a human donor who received a COVID-19 vaccine. The CDR3 loop reads CASSPGQRGATDTQYF. CDR3 sequence (DNA): TGTGCCAGCAGCCCTGGGCAGCGGGGGGCCACAGATACGCAGTATTTT.